This T cell receptor beta chain was sequenced during a study of shared clonotypes between healthy human individuals. V lost 2 bases, J lost 6 bases, and 17 bases lay in between. The CDR3 loop spans 15 amino acids. Looked up from germline, CDR1 is SGHRS and CDR2 is YFSETQ. As regards this clone: The antigen remains undetermined.

Study-wide results and caveats: Non-shared clonotypes displayed generation probabilities falling below those of clonotypes present in all four donors.

Original processing methods: ImmunoSEQ sequences covered only the junction and lacked quality scores; filtering therefore differed. The repertoire was sequenced with immunoSEQ multiplex PCR; TCRdb's copy has only in-frame clones and lacks some. V, J and clone size reflect that table, while D and trimming were determined from the DNA. The data hold approximately 2,000,000 clones, with just over 90% observed a single time. Naive CD8 cells, CD45RO-negative and positively selected for CCR7, excluded terminally differentiated effector memory CD45RA+ cells. The sample consisted of naive CD8+ T cells from PBMCs. The V and J genes are TRBV5-1 and TRBJ1-1; tentative D call: TRBD1 (5 bases). The clonotype originates from a man aged 18 to 29 in good health. Some clones in this sample may be carry-over from other donors' samples. This CDR3 reads CASSFTSRGVPEAFF. Written as DNA, the CDR3 is TGCGCCAGCAGCTTCACGTCGCGGGGGGTCCCTGAAGCTTTCTTT.